This TCR beta chain was observed in a study of OX40 agonist ivuxolimab in advanced cancers. Study-wide results and caveats: Expanded clones tended on average to be more numerous among CD8+ T cells than CD4+.

Assay: immunoSEQ multiplex PCR; the TCRdb copy retains only in-frame clones and omits some. The table includes about 76,000 clones, about 88% detected once. Note on this clone: What it binds is unknown.

The origin of this receptor is an adult with an advanced solid tumor such as melanoma, head and neck, liver or kidney cancer. This specimen was CD4+ or CD8+ T cells sorted from blood, taken in a trial of the OX40 agonist ivuxolimab.

CDR3 nucleotides: TGTGCCAGCAGTTACGCCCCCAACGAGCAGTACTTC. Translation gives CASSYAPNEQYF. This chain joins TRBV6-5 and TRBJ2-7; D is ambiguous. Between the trimmed V and J ends, which lost 2 bases and 5 bases, there was a span of 7 bases. CDR1 MNHEY and CDR2 SVGAGI come from the germline V gene. The CDR3 covers 12 residues.